The 22 T cell receptor beta chains below come from one sample, sequenced in a study of blood T cell repertoires in COVID-19. The protocol was immunoSEQ multiplex PCR, while the TCRdb copy is restricted to in-frame clones and leaves out a portion. The table records 120,000 or so clones, approximately 84% of them present only once. Sample: peripheral blood. These receptors came from a woman younger than 45 who had recovered from COVID-19.

The V gene is TRBV27, the J gene TRBJ2-3, with 7 nucleotides matching TRBD2. Germline assignment: CDR1 MNHEY and CDR2 SMNVEV (reference sequence). V shed 2 bases, J shed 1 base, and the junction held 9 bases outside the gene matches. CDR3 length: 17 amino acids. For the CDR3, the DNA is TGTGCCAGCAGTTTACTCCGAAGCGGGAAGGGCACAGATACGCAGTATTTT. Amino acid sequence: CASSLLRSGKGTDTQYF.

The chain carries TRBV3-1 (or the pseudogene TRBV3-2) and TRBJ2-1; 13 nucleotides line up with TRBD2. Per germline, CDR1 LGHDT and CDR2 YNNKEL (reference sequence). V shed 6 bases and J 5 bases; nucleotides not matched to a gene: 1. The CDR3 is made up of 14 amino acids. The CDR3 DNA reads TGTGCCAGCAGGGGGACTAGCGGGAACAATGAGCAGTTCTTC. Translated: CASRGTSGNNEQFF.

This clone has only a few counts. The chain employs TRBV4-1 and TRBJ1-2, with 8 bases fitting TRBD1. The CDR3 is 15 amino acids. Germline V gene data show CDR1 as MGHRA and CDR2 as YSYEKL. V lost 3 bases to trimming and J lost 6 bases; unmatched junction nucleotides: 9. In DNA, the CDR3 is TGCGCCAGCAGCCAGGATTTACAGGGGGTTGATGGCTACACCTTC. Translation: CASSQDLQGVDGYTF.

This sequence joins TRBV11-2 and TRBJ1-2; D perhaps matches TRBD1 (5 bases). Germline-derived CDR1 and CDR2 are SGHAT and FQNNGV. The V gene lost 1 base and the J gene lost 3 bases, with 18 bases spanning the gap. The CDR3 covers 17 residues. The CDR3 protein is CASSLVQGRRVDYGYTF. CDR3 nucleotides: TGTGCCAGCAGCTTAGTCCAGGGCAGGAGGGTCGACTATGGCTACACCTTC.

This clone was found once. The gene calls are TRBV2 and TRBJ1-2; D is ambiguous. The germline CDR1 and CDR2 sequences are SNHLY and FYNNEI. The CDR3 sequence is 13 residues long. Trimming took 9 bases from V and 3 from J, leaving 14 bases between them. This CDR3 reads CASPPADDYGYTF. The DNA of the CDR3 is TGTGCCAGTCCTCCAGCGGACGACTATGGCTACACCTTC.

This rearrangement joins TRBV6-5 to TRBJ1-2, with TRBD1 matching 8 bases. Per the germline V gene, CDR1 is MNHEY and CDR2 is SVGAGI. V lost 4 bases, J lost 5 bases, and 6 bases stayed unmatched. The CDR3 sequence is 14 residues long. The DNA of the CDR3 is TGTGCCAGCAGTTCCCGGACAGGGAGGTATGGCTACACCTTC. Amino acids: CASSSRTGRYGYTF.

V gene TRBV9 combines with J gene TRBJ2-5, with TRBD2 matching 8 bases. CDR3 length equals 16 residues. Germline assignment: CDR1 SGDLS and CDR2 YYNGEE. V trimming: 4 bases; J trimming: 5 bases; junction bases outside the gene matches: 13. DNA for the CDR3: TGTGCCAGCAGCTTTGCCCGGGGGGGCCGGGGGGAGACCCAGTACTTC. Its protein is CASSFARGGRGETQYF.

This sequence joins TRBV9 and TRBJ2-3, with 7 bases identical to TRBD1. The CDR3 sequence is 15 residues long. Germline CDR1 SGDLS, CDR2 YYNGEE. V lost 3 bases and J lost 2; bases outside the gene matches: 6. The CDR3, as DNA: TGTGCCAGCAGCGACCAGGGGGTACCCACAGATACGCAGTATTTT. The encoded protein is CASSDQGVPTDTQYF. The complete variable domain, with remaining parts taken from reference TRBV9 and TRBJ2-3, reads DSGVTQTPKHLITATGQRVTLRCSPRSGDLSVYWYQQSLDQGLQFLIQYYNGEERAKGNILERFSAQQFPDLHSELNLSSLELGDSALYFCASSDQGVPTDTQYFGPGTRLTVL.

A word on this clone: Other DNA sequences from this sample encode an identical CDR3 as well. The chain carries TRBV16 and TRBJ1-1; 7 nucleotides line up with TRBD1. J lost 8 bases, V lost 2 bases, and 2 bases had no gene match. CDR3 length: 12 amino acids. CDR1 is KGHSY and CDR2 is FQNENV in the germline V gene. The CDR3 spells CASSQPGQEAFF. The DNA of the CDR3 is TGTGCCAGCAGCCAACCGGGACAGGAAGCTTTCTTT.

V gene TRBV5-1 combines with J gene TRBJ1-3; maybe TRBD1 (6 bases). CDR3 length: 16 residues. Per the germline V gene, CDR1 is SGHRS and CDR2 is YFSETQ. V was cut by 4 bases and J by 1 base, with 15 bases left in between. The CDR3 DNA reads TGCGCCAGCAGCACGGAATCGACAGGTTCTGGAAACACCATATATTTT. This translates into CASSTESTGSGNTIYF.

The chain carries TRBV6-4 and TRBJ1-6; TRBD1 is a possible D gene (6 bases). Germline V gives CDR1 MRHNA, CDR2 SNTAGT. V was clipped by 3 bases and J by 5 bases, with 17 bases between them. The CDR3 spans 17 residues. CDR3 bases: TGTGCCAGCAGTGAATCCCCAGGACAGCTGAATAATTCACCCCTCCACTTT. Translation: CASSESPGQLNNSPLHF.

CDR3 nucleotides: TGTGCCAGCAGCAAGGAGGACGGAATGAACACTGAAGCTTTCTTT. Translating it yields CASSKEDGMNTEAFF. The rearrangement links TRBV4-2 to TRBJ1-1; D gene ambiguous. The CDR3 is made up of 15 amino acids. Germline V gene data show CDR1 as LGHNA and CDR2 as YNFKEQ. V was cut by 5 bases and J by 0 bases, with 13 bases left in between.

The J gene is TRBJ2-3, the V gene TRBV4-1; 8 bases line up with TRBD2. There are 16 residues in the CDR3. J gave up 6 bases and V 1 base, and 9 bases lay outside the gene matches. Germline CDR1 and CDR2: MGHRA and YSYEKL. DNA of the CDR3: TGCGCCAGCAGCCAAGGCATACGGGGGGGAGCGGATACGCAGTATTTT. As protein: CASSQGIRGGADTQYF.

This clone is a singleton in its sample. V and J are TRBV5-1 and TRBJ2-5, with TRBD1 matching over 9 bases. The J segment lost 5 bases and the V segment lost 1 base, leaving 9 bases of the junction unmatched. The CDR3 has 16 residues. Looked up from germline, CDR1 is SGHRS and CDR2 is YFSETQ. CDR3 DNA: TGCGCCAGCAGCTTGCAGATTGGGACAGGGCTTGAGACCCAGTACTTC. As protein: CASSLQIGTGLETQYF.

This chain connects TRBV3-1 (or the pseudogene TRBV3-2) to TRBJ1-5; 9 positions agree with TRBD1. With 5 bases clipped from V and 7 bases from J, the junction kept 6 bases outside the gene matches. The CDR3 has 14 amino acids. CDR1 and CDR2 (germline): LGHDT, YNNKEL (reference sequence). CDR3 protein: CASSYRDREQPQHF. In nucleotides, the CDR3 is TGTGCCAGCAGCTACCGGGACAGGGAACAGCCCCAGCATTTT.

This clone was detected a few times. The chain combines TRBV27 with TRBJ2-2; 9 positions match TRBD2. Germline trimming cut 5 bases from V and 7 bases from J; bases unmatched to any gene: 11. The CDR3 has 16 residues. Germline V gene lookup returns CDR1 MNHEY and CDR2 SMNVEV (reference sequence). The CDR3 bases are TGTGCCAGCAGTGCGTCCGGCGGGAGGGCCAACGGGGAGCTGTTTTTT. Translated: CASSASGGRANGELFF.

The V call is TRBV19, the J call TRBJ2-3; TRBD2 matches at 15 bases. This CDR3 contains 18 residues. Germline V gives CDR1 LNHDA, CDR2 SQIVND (reference sequence). V lost 3 bases to trimming and J lost 2 bases; unmatched junction nucleotides: 6. CDR3 sequence: CASSISGTSGRLTDTQYF. The DNA of the CDR3 is TGTGCCAGTAGTATCTCGGGGACTAGCGGGAGGCTCACAGATACGCAGTATTTT.

The V and J genes are TRBV3-1 (or the pseudogene TRBV3-2) and TRBJ1-5; D gene uncertain. In germline, CDR1 is LGHDT, CDR2 YNNKEL (reference sequence). CDR3 length: 17 residues. Trimming left V 0 bases short and J 0 bases short, with 12 bases between. CDR3 coding DNA: TGTGCCAGCAGCCAAGAACCCCTCAGGTATAGCAATCAGCCCCAGCATTTT. This sequence encodes CASSQEPLRYSNQPQHF.

The rearrangement joins TRBV7-3 to TRBJ2-7; 7 bases line up with TRBD1. The V gene's germline CDR1 is SGHTA and CDR2 FQGTGA. V lost 5 bases, J lost 5 bases, and 6 bases stayed unmatched. This CDR3 contains 13 residues. CDR3 in DNA: TGTGCCAGCAGCCTCAGGGGGTCGGACGAGCAGTACTTC. This encodes CASSLRGSDEQYF.

The chain couples TRBV6-5 to TRBJ1-5; TRBD1 is a possible D gene (5 bases). This CDR3 is built from 15 residues. V was pared by 5 bases and J by 0 bases, with 11 bases between. Germline-derived CDR1 and CDR2 are MNHEY and SVGAGI. The CDR3 coding sequence is TGTGCCAGCAGTCAGGACAATTATAGCAATCAGCCCCAGCATTTT. Its translation is CASSQDNYSNQPQHF.

This clone occurred a few times. The chain has TRBV9 and TRBJ2-2; 11 bases agree with TRBD1. V was pared by 7 bases and J by 2 bases, with 4 bases of the junction left unmatched. CDR1 is SGDLS, CDR2 YYNGEE, per germline. The CDR3 is 15 amino acids. Here the CDR3 DNA reads TGTGCCAGCGGGACAGGGGGTTTCAACACCGGGGAGCTGTTTTTT. It specifies CASGTGGFNTGELFF.

Note on this clone: One end of the junction varies from germline; a read error may be responsible. The gene calls are TRBV7-9 and TRBJ2-2, with 9 positions matching TRBD2. Germline CDR1 reads SEHNR; CDR2 reads FQNEAQ (reference sequence). This CDR3 has 14 amino acids. CDR3 coding DNA: TGTGCCAGCACCTTAGCGGGAGACACCGGGGAGCTGTTTTTT. As protein: CASTLAGDTGELFF.